These 32 T cell receptor beta chains were all obtained from the same sample, sequenced in a study of control samples from healthy donors and cancer patients. Some clones are missing from TCRdb's copy, which holds only in-frame ones; the method was immunoSEQ multiplex PCR. The data hold approximately 110,000 clones, with around 88% observed a single time. The sequenced sample consisted of blood. These receptors originate from a woman aged 45-65 years in good health.

This chain joins TRBV6-5 and TRBJ1-6; D remains unclear. The CDR3 is 15 amino acids. Germline V gene lookup returns CDR1 MNHEY and CDR2 SVGAGI. The ends were cut back, 6 bases at V and 3 bases at J, with 12 bases in the middle. The DNA of the CDR3 is TGTGCCAGCAGAATTAGCCCGAACTATAATTCACCCCTCCACTTT. Protein: CASRISPNYNSPLHF.

The chain carries TRBV19 and TRBJ2-1; D unclear. CDR1 and CDR2 (germline): LNHDA, SQIVND (reference sequence). Trimming took 0 bases from V and 6 from J, leaving 9 bases between them. This CDR3 region has 14 residues. The chain's CDR3 is CASSIDFGVNEQFF. DNA for the CDR3: TGTGCCAGTAGTATAGATTTTGGGGTCAATGAGCAGTTCTTC.

The chain is built from TRBV27 and TRBJ2-5; 12 bases fit TRBD2. The V segment lost 6 bases and the J segment 3 bases; nucleotides outside the gene matches: 8. This CDR3 region has 16 residues. Germline assignment: CDR1 MNHEY and CDR2 SMNVEV (reference sequence). CDR3 loop: CASSLSSGGGKETQYF. In nucleotides, the CDR3 is TGTGCCAGCAGCCTATCTAGCGGGGGGGGAAAAGAGACCCAGTACTTC.

V and J are TRBV30 and TRBJ1-2, with D perhaps TRBD1 (6 bases). This CDR3 has 18 residues. V dropped 2 bases and J dropped 4 bases, with 26 bases sitting between them. The germline CDR1 and CDR2 sequences are GTSNPN and SVGIG (reference sequence). Written as DNA, the CDR3 is TGTGCCTGGAGTCGTCATTCACAGGGCACTTCCTTGGCCTATGGCTACACCTTC. It codes for CAWSRHSQGTSLAYGYTF.

The chain employs TRBV7-3 and TRBJ2-1; D gene uncertain. The germline gives CDR1 SGHTA, CDR2 FQGTGA. The germline V and J ends were trimmed by 5 bases and 1 base, with 24 bases remaining between them. This CDR3 comprises 19 residues. The CDR3 region has the DNA TGTGCCAGCAGCCCCAGCCATCATTTTGAGCTTGGGTCCTACAATGAGCAGTTCTTC. It yields the protein CASSPSHHFELGSYNEQFF.

In its sample, this clone was seen once. This chain joins TRBV5-5 and TRBJ1-5; TRBD1 is a possible D gene (6 bases). CDR1 is SGHKS, CDR2 YYEKEE, per germline (reference sequence). The length of the CDR3 is 15 residues. V was shortened by 7 bases and J by 1 base, with 15 bases between the two germline ends. The CDR3, as DNA: TGTGCCAGCCGGGGGCAGGCCGCCAGCAATCAGCCCCAGCATTTT. Translation: CASRGQAASNQPQHF. The full variable domain, its missing parts supplied by reference TRBV5-5 and TRBJ1-5, is DAGVTQSPTHLIKTRGQQVTLRCSPISGHKSVSWYQQVLGQGPQFIFQYYEKEERGRGNFPDRFSARQFPNYSSELNVNALLLGDSALYLCASRGQAASNQPQHFGDGTRLSIL.

V gene TRBV5-5 combines with J gene TRBJ2-7; the D is unclear. The CDR3 covers 13 residues. Per the germline V gene, CDR1 is SGHKS and CDR2 is YYEKEE (reference sequence). Trimming shortened V by 0 bases and J by 3 bases, and 7 bases separated the two germline ends. The CDR3: CASSLVGHYEQYF. CDR3 nucleotides: TGTGCCAGCAGCTTGGTTGGGCACTACGAGCAGTACTTC.

The V call is TRBV5-6, the J call TRBJ2-3, with unresolved D. V lost 4 bases and J 3 bases, leaving 3 bases between the germline ends. CDR3 length: 11 amino acids. CDR1 and CDR2 (germline): SGHDT, YYEEEE. The CDR3 coding sequence is TGTGCCAGCAGCACTACAGATACGCAGTATTTT. Protein: CASSTTDTQYF. Together with reference TRBV5-6 and TRBJ2-3, the CDR3 gives the full variable domain: DAGVTQSPTHLIKTRGQQVTLRCSPKSGHDTVSWYQQALGQGPQFIFQYYEEEERQRGNFPDRFSGHQFPNYSSELNVNALLLGDSALYLCASSTTDTQYFGPGTRLTVL.

This clone was detected only a few times. V and J are TRBV10-1 and TRBJ1-6; possible D gene TRBD1, 6 bases. The CDR3 has 13 residues. The V end was cut by 4 bases, the J end by 7 bases, with 8 bases between. CDR1 is WNHNN, CDR2 SYGVQD, per germline (reference sequence). The CDR3 is CASSGQVNSPLHF. The CDR3, as DNA: TGCGCCAGCAGTGGACAGGTGAATTCACCCCTCCACTTT.

This chain joins TRBV12-3 or TRBV12-4 and TRBJ1-1; 7 bases line up with TRBD1. This CDR3 is built from 13 residues. Unmatched junction bases numbered 4, after V lost 4 bases and J lost 5 bases. The CDR3 protein is CASSYRGGTEAFF. CDR3 nucleotide sequence: TGTGCCAGCAGTTACAGGGGAGGGACTGAAGCTTTCTTT.

The chain links TRBV7-9 to TRBJ2-4; D unclear. The CDR3 consists of 14 residues. Deletions cut 8 bases from V and 7 bases from J, with 18 bases between. Germline V gives CDR1 SEHNR, CDR2 FQNEAQ (reference sequence). The CDR3 spells CASHTVGEANIQYF. As DNA, the CDR3 is TGTGCCAGCCACACGGTAGGAGAAGCGAACATTCAGTACTTC.

The genes are TRBV24-1 and TRBJ2-3; D perhaps matches TRBD2 (5 bases). From germline, CDR1 is KGHDR and CDR2 SFDVKD. Trimming left V 4 bases short and J 4 bases short, with 17 bases between. This CDR3 contains 16 residues. CDR3 sequence: CATSDAGQRSSDTQYF. CDR3 sequence (DNA): TGTGCCACCAGTGACGCGGGCCAGCGAAGTTCAGATACGCAGTATTTT.

This clone was found once. The chain recombines TRBV27 with TRBJ1-6, with D possibly matching TRBD1 (6 bases). This CDR3 is 15 amino acids long. The V and J ends lost 6 bases and 0 bases respectively, with 9 bases between them. The germline gives CDR1 MNHEY, CDR2 SMNVEV (reference sequence). CDR3 bases: TGTGCCAGCAGGCTACAGGGCTCCTATAATTCACCCCTCCACTTT. Protein: CASRLQGSYNSPLHF.

This clone appeared once. This sequence joins TRBV5-6 and TRBJ1-4; D is undetermined. Germline lookup yields CDR1 SGHDT and CDR2 YYEEEE. This CDR3 has 13 amino acids. V shed 2 bases and J shed 2 bases, with 4 bases lying between them. The CDR3 DNA reads as TGTGCCAGCAGCTTTTTGACTAATGAAAAACTGTTTTTT. This gives the protein CASSFLTNEKLFF.

The V gene is TRBV7-3, the J gene TRBJ2-2; a weak D match, TRBD2 (6 bases). Trimming cost V 5 bases and J 6 bases, with 10 bases left between them. The CDR3 has 13 amino acids. Per germline, CDR1 SGHTA and CDR2 FQGTGA. The CDR3 reads CASSGRLAGELFF. CDR3 DNA sequence: TGTGCCAGCAGCGGCAGACTAGCCGGGGAGCTGTTTTTT.

This clone appeared once. The CDR3 loop reads CASSPPSGRGMETQYF. CDR3 coding DNA: TGTGCCAGCTCACCACCAAGCGGGAGAGGAATGGAGACCCAGTACTTC. The chain recombines TRBV18 with TRBJ2-5; 8 nucleotides align to TRBD2. This CDR3 is 16 amino acids long. Germline V gives CDR1 KGHSH, CDR2 LQKENI. The V gene end was trimmed by 0 bases and the J gene end by 5 bases; junction bases not matched to a gene: 8.

The V gene is TRBV9, the J gene TRBJ1-2; the D is unclear. The germline V gene has CDR1 SGDLS and CDR2 YYNGEE. The CDR3 spans 13 residues. V gave up 2 bases and J gave up 0 bases, with 5 bases separating them. CDR3 residues: CASSVLSNYGYTF. The CDR3 region has the DNA TGTGCCAGCAGCGTTCTCTCTAACTATGGCTACACCTTC.

The chain uses TRBV6-5 and TRBJ2-5; 7 bases map to TRBD1. Germline-derived CDR1 and CDR2 are MNHEY and SVGAGI. This CDR3 region has 15 residues. The trim removed 8 bases at V and 5 bases at J, leaving 14 bases unmatched. DNA of the CDR3: TGTGCCAGCGGGTCCCTTGTGGACAGGCGGGAGACCCAGTACTTC. Encoded protein: CASGSLVDRRETQYF.

The chain links TRBV2 to TRBJ1-1; D is unresolved. V lost 1 base and J 0 bases, leaving 6 bases between the germline ends. This CDR3 is built from 14 residues. Per the germline V gene, CDR1 is SNHLY and CDR2 is FYNNEI. CDR3 region: CASSEDTVNTEAFF. The CDR3 region has the DNA TGTGCCAGCAGTGAAGATACTGTGAACACTGAAGCTTTCTTT.

The V call is TRBV6-6, the J call TRBJ1-2, with 10 bases identical to TRBD1. CDR1 and CDR2 from the germline V gene are MNHNY and SVGAGI (reference sequence). V lost 5 bases and J lost 4; bases outside the gene matches: 13. This CDR3 is built from 17 residues. The DNA for the CDR3 is TGTGCCAGCAGTCCCGGGACAGGGGATACCATGGGCTATGGCTACACCTTC. Encoded protein: CASSPGTGDTMGYGYTF.

This chain links TRBV7-9 with TRBJ2-2; 10 bases fit TRBD2. V shed 4 bases, J shed 5 bases, and the junction held 7 bases outside the gene matches. Per the germline V gene, CDR1 is SEHNR and CDR2 is FQNEAQ (reference sequence). The CDR3 runs 16 residues. The CDR3 sequence: CASSSLAGVKTGELFF. The CDR3 DNA sequence: TGTGCCAGCAGCTCCCTAGCGGGAGTAAAGACCGGGGAGCTGTTTTTT.

The chain carries TRBV30 and TRBJ1-3, with unresolved D. The V end was cut by 8 bases, the J end by 0 bases, with 14 bases between. In germline, CDR1 is GTSNPN, CDR2 SVGIG (reference sequence). The CDR3 extends over 14 amino acids. CDR3 sequence reads: CAGQGALSGNTIYF. The CDR3 DNA reads as TGTGCCGGCCAAGGAGCGCTCTCTGGAAACACCATATATTTT.

This chain links TRBV11-1 with TRBJ1-2; 8 positions match TRBD1. Germline V gene lookup returns CDR1 SGHAT and CDR2 FQDESV (reference sequence). This CDR3 is 14 amino acids long. The V gene end was trimmed by 3 bases and the J gene end by 2 bases; junction bases not matched to a gene: 2. As DNA, the CDR3 is TGTGCCAGCAGCTTGGGGGACAGGAACTATGGCTACACCTTC. Translation gives CASSLGDRNYGYTF.

The chain combines TRBV12-3 or TRBV12-4 with TRBJ1-1; D possibly corresponds to TRBD1 (6 bases). The CDR3 is 13 amino acids. V shed 7 bases and J shed 5 bases, with 14 bases lying between them. The CDR3 DNA follows: TGTGCCAGCATTCCACAGGGTTGGACTGAAGCTTTCTTT. It specifies CASIPQGWTEAFF.

The rearrangement uses TRBV7-2 and TRBJ2-7, with no clear D. This CDR3 is built from 14 residues. The germline V gene encodes CDR1 SGHTA and CDR2 FQGNSA. Trimming removed 5 bases from V and 2 bases from J, with 13 bases in between. Written as DNA, the CDR3 is TGTGCCAGCAGCCCGGCGTCCGCGCCCTACGAGCAGTACGTC. This translates into CASSPASAPYEQYV.

This sequence joins TRBV5-1 and TRBJ2-1; a weak D match, TRBD2 (5 bases). The CDR3 runs 16 residues. Germline V CDR1 and CDR2: SGHRS, YFSETQ. V was pared by 0 bases and J by 4 bases, with 14 bases between. The CDR3 nucleotides read TGCGCCAGCAGCTTGGTACGGTCTAGCAGGTACAATGAGCAGTTCTTC. Its translation: CASSLVRSSRYNEQFF.

The genes are TRBV19 and TRBJ1-5; D uncertain. The ends were cut back, 7 bases at V and 0 bases at J, with 13 bases in the middle. The CDR3 sequence is 15 residues long. Germline-derived CDR1 and CDR2 are LNHDA and SQIVND (reference sequence). The CDR3, as DNA: TGTGCCAGTAACAAGGCAGGCTATAGCAATCAGCCCCAGCATTTT. It specifies CASNKAGYSNQPQHF.

Worth noting for this clone: Within the sample, other DNA sequences also encode this same CDR3. The gene calls are TRBV12-3 or TRBV12-4 and TRBJ1-1; D remains unclear. This CDR3 spans 13 amino acids. V lost 3 bases, J lost 1 base, and 6 bases lay in between. The CDR3 coding sequence is TGTGCCAGCAGTTTGGGCCCGAACACTGAAGCTTTCTTT. Translation: CASSLGPNTEAFF.

V usage is TRBV5-4 and J usage is TRBJ2-1; TRBD2 matches at 10 bases. The CDR3 runs to 19 residues. Trimming at V came to 4 bases and at J to 0 bases, leaving 13 bases not matched to a gene. Germline V gives CDR1 SGHNT, CDR2 YYREEE (reference sequence). As DNA, the CDR3 is TGTGCCAGCAGCCTTCCAGCGGGAGGGCCGGGGCTCTCCTACAATGAGCAGTTCTTC. It is translated as CASSLPAGGPGLSYNEQFF. The full variable domain, completed using reference TRBV5-4 and TRBJ2-1, is ETGVTQSPTHLIKTRGQQVTLRCSSQSGHNTVSWYQQALGQGPQFIFQYYREEENGRGNFPPRFSGLQFPNYSSELNVNALELDDSALYLCASSLPAGGPGLSYNEQFFGPGTRLTVL.

The DNA of the CDR3 is TGTGCCAGCAGCCGAAGCGGACGCCAGATATATGGCTACACCTTC. Translated, it gives CASSRSGRQIYGYTF. V gene TRBV6-2 or TRBV6-3 combines with J gene TRBJ1-2; unclear D gene. The V gene's germline CDR1 is MNHEY and CDR2 SVGEGT. CDR3 length: 15 residues. V dropped 6 bases and J dropped 5 bases, with 19 bases sitting between them.

The CDR3 nucleotides are TGTGCCAGCAGCTTGTCAACAGGCACCTACGAGCAGTACTTC. Translating gives CASSLSTGTYEQYF. V usage is TRBV5-4 and J usage is TRBJ2-7, with a possible D match to TRBD1 (5 bases). The CDR3 covers 14 residues. Germline V CDR1 and CDR2: SGHNT, YYREEE (reference sequence). V was pared by 1 base and J by 2 bases, with 10 bases between.

The chain links TRBV27 to TRBJ2-7, with TRBD1 matching 9 bases. V lost 6 bases and J lost 2; bases outside the gene matches: 8. CDR3 length equals 15 residues. Germline V CDR1 and CDR2: MNHEY, SMNVEV (reference sequence). The chain's CDR3 is CASSYSGTGTYEQYV. As DNA, the CDR3 is TGTGCCAGCAGCTATTCCGGGACAGGGACCTACGAGCAGTACGTC.